The present T cell receptor (beta chain) was sequenced within a study of technical replicates of blood from several donors. The V end was cut by 4 bases, the J end by 3 bases, with 11 bases between. The CDR3 length is 15 residues. From germline, CDR1 is SGHRS and CDR2 YFSETQ. The method was immunoSEQ multiplex PCR; TCRdb's version includes in-frame clones alone and lacks a portion of them. Here the sample spans tens of thousands of clones, 91% being singletons. The rearrangement links TRBV5-1 to TRBJ2-6; D perhaps matches TRBD1 (5 bases). The sample was PBMCs. The source of this sequence is a human donor in good health. Some clones in this sample may be carry-over from other donors' samples. CDR3 DNA sequence: TGCGCCAGCAGCGATCAGGGATATGGGGCCAACGTCCTGACTTTC. Its translation is CASSDQGYGANVLTF.